This TCR beta chain was captured in a study of Graves' ophthalmopathy and Graves' hyperthyroidism. This clonotype has only one observation. Ophthalmopathy donors were characterized by moderate-to-severe activity, CAS of at least 3, NOSPECS of at least 4, and duration under 3 months. The authors amplified TCR beta CDR3 regions from RNA transcripts. A first-round RT-PCR used HTBI primers, followed by a second-round multiplex PCR. MiXCR, run by TCRdb on the multiplex PCR reads, gives a single entry per CDR3 protein. Of about 210,000 distinct CDR3 sequences in the sample, just under 30% were seen once. V gave up 4 bases and J gave up 4 bases, with 13 bases separating them. The CDR3 is made up of 14 amino acids. The germline V gene encodes CDR1 SGHTA and CDR2 FQGNSA.

The chain combines TRBV7-2 with TRBJ2-5, with D hard to call. The sample taken for sequencing was peripheral blood. The clonotype comes from a man in his fifties with Graves' ophthalmopathy. The CDR3 sequence: CASSSGPPSETQYF. In DNA form, the CDR3 reads TGTGCCAGCAGCTCCGGTCCCCCCTCAGAGACCCAGTACTTC.